Shown below are 2 T cell receptor beta chains from a single sample sequenced in a study of blood T cells in healthy people across ages. Through a sample-barcoded 5' primer and a J-beta primer mix, a second PCR was run for about 6 to 12 cycles. TCRdb itself ran the 5' RACE reads through MiXCR, one entry per CDR3 protein. The sample includes 1.5 million to 2 million distinct CDR3 sequences, approximately 40% of them seen just once. The sequencing input was blood. These receptors were obtained from a human donor in good health.

The genes are TRBV9 and TRBJ2-7; D unclear. The ends were cut back, 4 bases at V and 1 base at J, with 12 bases in the middle. The CDR3 covers 14 residues. The germline V gene encodes CDR1 SGDLS and CDR2 YYNGEE. The CDR3 DNA reads as TGTGCCAGCAGCTTTACCGAGAGTTCCTACGAGCAGTACTTC. It codes for CASSFTESSYEQYF.

CDR3 sequence (DNA): TGCGCCAGCAGCCTAGCCCAGGGCCCGCAAGAGACCCAGTACTTC. Translation gives CASSLAQGPQETQYF. The V call is TRBV5-1, the J call TRBJ2-5; either TRBD1 or TRBD2 may supply D (5 bases each). This CDR3 spans 15 amino acids. Looked up from germline, CDR1 is SGHRS and CDR2 is YFSETQ. V lost 4 bases to trimming and J lost 2 bases, with 15 bases between them.